These 19 T cell receptor beta chains share one sample of origin, sequenced in a study of blood T cell repertoires in COVID-19. Sequenced by immunoSEQ multiplex PCR; TCRdb stores in-frame clones only, minus some. The data show 200,000 to 250,000 clones, 80% seen once. The sample was peripheral blood. These receptors all come from a human donor in a cohort sampled during active COVID-19.

J is TRBJ2-7 and V is TRBV19, with unresolved D. The CDR3 runs 14 residues. Germline V gives CDR1 LNHDA, CDR2 SQIVND (reference sequence). With 6 bases removed from V and 2 bases from J, the gap between germline ends came to 14 bases. The CDR3 is CASSRIGSTYEQYF. Written as DNA, the CDR3 is TGTGCCAGTAGCCGTATTGGCAGTACCTACGAGCAGTACTTC. The full variable domain, completed using reference TRBV19 and TRBJ2-7, is DGGITQSPKYLFRKEGQNVTLSCEQNLNHDAMYWYRQDPGQGLRLIYYSQIVNDFQKGDIAEGYSVSREKKESFPLTVTSAQKNPTAFYLCASSRIGSTYEQYFGPGTRLTVT.

The CDR3 loop is CASSLGGGLLYNEQFF. CDR3 nucleotide sequence: TGTGCCAGCAGCTTAGGAGGGGGCCTACTCTACAATGAGCAGTTCTTC. V and J are TRBV7-8 and TRBJ2-1; 7 bases are a match to TRBD1. Germline CDR1 is SGHVS and CDR2 is FQNEAQ. The CDR3 has 16 amino acids. Trimming took 1 base from V and 3 from J; bases not matched to a gene: 6.

This chain joins TRBV3-1 (or the pseudogene TRBV3-2) and TRBJ2-5; 15 bases map to TRBD2. Germline assignment: CDR1 LGHDT and CDR2 YNNKEL (reference sequence). The CDR3 is 16 residues long. V gave up 3 bases and J gave up 2 bases; unmatched junction bases: 1. CDR3 DNA: TGTGCCAGCAGCCATGGACTAGCGGGAGGGCAAGAGACCCAGTACTTC. Its protein product is CASSHGLAGGQETQYF.

This rearrangement joins TRBV27 to TRBJ1-5, with 10 bases lining up with TRBD1. Germline assignment: CDR1 MNHEY and CDR2 SMNVEV (reference sequence). V lost 10 bases, J lost 4 bases, and 7 bases stayed unmatched. This CDR3 spans 14 amino acids. The CDR3 sequence: CATADRGPNQPQHF. The DNA for the CDR3 is TGTGCCACCGCCGACAGGGGGCCGAATCAGCCCCAGCATTTT.

The chain recombines TRBV7-9 with TRBJ1-2, with 9 bases matching TRBD1. The CDR3 extends over 15 amino acids. Germline assignment: CDR1 SEHNR and CDR2 FQNEAQ (reference sequence). V lost 4 bases to trimming and J lost 5 bases; unmatched junction nucleotides: 8. The CDR3 DNA follows: TGTGCCAGCAGCTACCGGGACAGGGTATGGTATGGCTACACCTTC. Amino acid sequence: CASSYRDRVWYGYTF.

J is TRBJ1-5 and V is TRBV7-4; 8 nucleotides agree with TRBD1. V lost 2 bases, J lost 7 bases, and 13 bases stayed unmatched. This CDR3 is 17 amino acids long. From germline, CDR1 is SGHVT and CDR2 SQSDAQ. The CDR3 loop reads CASSLMGQGAHKQPQHF. Here the CDR3 DNA reads TGTGCCAGCAGCTTAATGGGGCAGGGGGCGCATAAACAGCCCCAGCATTTT.

The chain joins TRBV15 to TRBJ1-2, with a weak D call TRBD1 (5 bases). This CDR3 contains 14 residues. The germline gives CDR1 LNHNV, CDR2 YYDKDF (reference sequence). V shed 0 bases and J shed 7 bases, with 12 bases lying between them. CDR3 sequence: CATSRDRVKGGYTF. The CDR3 DNA follows: TGTGCCACCAGCAGAGACAGGGTCAAAGGTGGCTACACCTTC.

The rearrangement links TRBV5-1 to TRBJ2-1; possibly TRBD2 for D (7 bases). Germline CDR1 SGHRS, CDR2 YFSETQ. Trimming left V 4 bases short and J 5 bases short, with 16 bases between. The CDR3 has 15 amino acids. The chain's CDR3 is CASSGGALADNEQFF. The CDR3 DNA sequence: TGCGCCAGCAGCGGGGGGGCACTGGCGGACAATGAGCAGTTCTTC.

A few counts support this clone. The rearrangement links TRBV4-1 to TRBJ1-1; D is unresolved. This CDR3 is 15 amino acids long. The V gene's germline CDR1 is MGHRA and CDR2 YSYEKL. Trimming cost V 2 bases and J 4 bases, with 14 bases left between them. The CDR3 DNA reads as TGCGCCAGCAGCCAAACCCCGGGGTTTCCCACTGAAGCTTTCTTT. Protein: CASSQTPGFPTEAFF.

The rearrangement links TRBV28 to TRBJ2-5; TRBD2 aligns across 7 bases. The ends lost 4 bases at V and 4 bases at J; junction bases unmatched: 6. CDR3 length equals 14 residues. Germline lookup yields CDR1 MDHEN and CDR2 SYDVKM. CDR3 loop: CASSYQRGPETQYF. The DNA of the CDR3 is TGTGCCAGCAGTTACCAGCGGGGACCAGAGACCCAGTACTTC.

The table lists this clone with many counts. The V call is TRBV28, the J call TRBJ2-7; tentative D call: TRBD2 (6 bases). Trimming took off 1 base at V and 0 bases at J, with 7 bases between the two ends. Looked up from germline, CDR1 is MDHEN and CDR2 is SYDVKM. The CDR3 totals 14 residues. CDR3 DNA: TGTGCCAGCAGTTTATTGGACTACTCCTACGAGCAGTACTTC. This sequence encodes CASSLLDYSYEQYF.

This rearrangement joins TRBV14 to TRBJ1-2, with 7 bases that match TRBD1. The V gene end was trimmed by 1 base and the J gene end by 8 bases; junction bases not matched to a gene: 4. The CDR3 is 13 amino acids. Germline assignment: CDR1 SGHDN and CDR2 FVKESK. CDR3 DNA: TGTGCCAGCAGCCAAGGACAGGGTGGAGGCTACACCTTC. It yields the protein CASSQGQGGGYTF.

This clone appeared a few times. The chain carries TRBV3-1 (or the pseudogene TRBV3-2) and TRBJ2-7, with TRBD2 identical over 13 bases. There are 14 residues in the CDR3. V shed 5 bases and J 6 bases; nucleotides not matched to a gene: 4. Germline CDR1 and CDR2: LGHDT and YNNKEL (reference sequence). The CDR3 reads CASSLLAGGGEQYF. DNA of the CDR3: TGTGCCAGCAGCTTACTAGCGGGAGGGGGCGAGCAGTACTTC.

V usage is TRBV25-1 and J usage is TRBJ1-2; TRBD1 matches at 7 bases. V trimming: 3 bases; J trimming: 8 bases; junction bases outside the gene matches: 9. Germline CDR1 is MGHDK and CDR2 is SYGVNS. This CDR3 region has 14 residues. CDR3 sequence: CASSEPRGSEGYTF. CDR3 in DNA: TGTGCCAGCAGTGAGCCCAGGGGGAGTGAAGGCTACACCTTC.

The genes are TRBV28 and TRBJ2-1; D is perhaps TRBD2 (6 bases). The V gene lost 3 bases and the J gene lost 12 bases, with 18 bases spanning the gap. CDR1 and CDR2 from the germline V gene are MDHEN and SYDVKM. The length of the CDR3 is 14 residues. Written as DNA, the CDR3 is TGTGCCAGCAGTTTCAAACCGGGACTCCCTGGGCAGTTCTTC. The encoded protein is CASSFKPGLPGQFF.

This clone was found a few times. This chain connects TRBV28 to TRBJ1-5; D gene uncertain. Germline-derived CDR1 and CDR2 are MDHEN and SYDVKM. Trimming removed 2 bases at V and 1 base at J, with 15 bases between. The CDR3 is 17 residues long. The DNA of the CDR3 is TGTGCCAGCAGTTTACGCCGGGGTCTTAAAAGCAATCAGCCCCAGCATTTT. The encoded protein is CASSLRRGLKSNQPQHF.

This clone was seen just once. V is TRBV29-1 and J is TRBJ2-7; 7 bases are shared with TRBD1. V gave up 0 bases and J gave up 3 bases; unmatched junction bases: 5. This CDR3 comprises 14 residues. Germline V CDR1 and CDR2: SQVTM, ANQGSEA. In DNA form, the CDR3 reads TGCAGCGTTGAAGAAAGACAGGGTTTCTACGAGCAGTACTTC. Translated, it gives CSVEERQGFYEQYF.

The rearrangement joins TRBV19 to TRBJ1-4, with D unclear. The germline V gene has CDR1 LNHDA and CDR2 SQIVND (reference sequence). V gave up 6 bases and J gave up 4 bases, with 12 bases separating them. The CDR3 has 14 residues. The CDR3 region is CASSPGQLNEKLFF. CDR3 sequence (DNA): TGTGCCAGTAGCCCTGGGCAGCTTAATGAAAAACTGTTTTTT. Combining the CDR3 with reference TRBV19 and TRBJ1-4 gives the whole variable domain DGGITQSPKYLFRKEGQNVTLSCEQNLNHDAMYWYRQDPGQGLRLIYYSQIVNDFQKGDIAEGYSVSREKKESFPLTVTSAQKNPTAFYLCASSPGQLNEKLFFGSGTQLSVL.

This clone was observed a single time. This rearrangement joins TRBV28 to TRBJ1-6, with 8 bases matching TRBD1. After removal of 4 bases from V and 7 bases from J, the junction contained 6 bases not matched to a gene. In germline, CDR1 is MDHEN, CDR2 SYDVKM. The CDR3 loop spans 15 amino acids. In DNA, the CDR3 is TGTGCCAGCAGTTCGCCCGGGACAGGCAATTCACCCCTCCACTTT. It specifies CASSSPGTGNSPLHF.